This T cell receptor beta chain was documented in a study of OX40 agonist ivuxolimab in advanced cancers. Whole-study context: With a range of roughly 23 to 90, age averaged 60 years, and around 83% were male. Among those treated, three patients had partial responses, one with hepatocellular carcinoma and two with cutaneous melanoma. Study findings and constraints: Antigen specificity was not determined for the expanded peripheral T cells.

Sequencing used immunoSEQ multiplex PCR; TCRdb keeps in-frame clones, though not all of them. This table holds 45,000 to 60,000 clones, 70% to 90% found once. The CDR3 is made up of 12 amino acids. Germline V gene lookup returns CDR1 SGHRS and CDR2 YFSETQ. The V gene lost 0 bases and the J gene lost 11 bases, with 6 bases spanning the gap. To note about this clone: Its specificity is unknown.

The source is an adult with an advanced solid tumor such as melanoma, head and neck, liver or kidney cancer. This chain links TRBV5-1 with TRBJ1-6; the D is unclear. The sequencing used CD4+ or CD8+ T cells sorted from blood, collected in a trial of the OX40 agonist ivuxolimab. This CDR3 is CASSLGWAPLHF. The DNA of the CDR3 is TGCGCCAGCAGCTTGGGATGGGCACCCCTCCACTTT.